What follows are 10 T cell receptor beta chains derived from one specimen sequenced in a study of blood T cell repertoires in COVID-19. Produced via immunoSEQ multiplex PCR; TCRdb's table is partial and in-frame only. The repertoire holds 200,000 to 300,000 clones, about 89% seen once, with approximately 9.8% in the top ten. The source material was peripheral blood. The origin of the receptors is a man in his forties or fifties who had recovered from COVID-19.

The gene calls are TRBV4-2 and TRBJ2-3; D ambiguous. The V and J ends lost 4 bases and 3 bases respectively, with 8 bases between them. CDR3 length: 13 amino acids. Germline assignment: CDR1 LGHNA and CDR2 YNFKEQ. DNA for the CDR3: TGTGCCAGCAGCCTAGTAACGACAGATACGCAGTATTTT. Encoded protein: CASSLVTTDTQYF.

The chain combines TRBV6-2 or TRBV6-3 with TRBJ1-5, with no clear D. CDR1 MNHEY and CDR2 SVGEGT come from the germline V gene. The CDR3 length is 14 residues. Deletions cut 5 bases from V and 3 bases from J, with 11 bases between. The CDR3 sequence is CASSGGLPNQPQHF. In DNA, the CDR3 is TGTGCCAGCAGTGGCGGGCTCCCCAATCAGCCCCAGCATTTT.

V usage is TRBV5-1 and J usage is TRBJ2-1; D remains unclear. The CDR3 sequence is 16 residues long. Germline V gene data show CDR1 as SGHRS and CDR2 as YFSETQ. V was pared by 1 base and J by 7 bases, with 18 bases between. The CDR3, as DNA: TGCGCCAGCAGCTTGTATATGATCGCGGCGGTGAATGAGCAGTTCTTC. Its translation: CASSLYMIAAVNEQFF. Full variable domain (rest looked up from reference TRBV5-1 and TRBJ2-1): KAGVTQTPRYLIKTRGQQVTLSCSPISGHRSVSWYQQTPGQGLQFLFEYFSETQRNKGNFPGRFSGRQFSNSRSEMNVSTLELGDSALYLCASSLYMIAAVNEQFFGPGTRLTVL.

The rearrangement links TRBV11-2 to TRBJ2-2, with D possibly TRBD2 on 6 matching bases. Germline V gives CDR1 SGHAT, CDR2 FQNNGV. CDR3 length: 15 residues. The ends were cut back, 1 base at V and 6 bases at J, with 12 bases in the middle. The CDR3 DNA reads as TGTGCCAGCAGCTTAGCAGGCGGGGAAGCCGGGGAGCTGTTTTTT. This codes for CASSLAGGEAGELFF.

The V call is TRBV4-3, the J call TRBJ2-1; TRBD2 aligns across 11 bases. V trimming: 0 bases; J trimming: 8 bases; junction bases outside the gene matches: 9. Germline CDR1 LGHNA, CDR2 YSLEER. This CDR3 is built from 17 residues. CDR3 amino acids: CASSQEWASGRIDEQFF. Here the CDR3 DNA reads TGCGCCAGCAGCCAAGAGTGGGCTAGCGGGAGGATCGATGAGCAGTTCTTC.

This clone was seen just once. The chain couples TRBV7-7 to TRBJ2-3; 12 nucleotides match TRBD2. Germline CDR1 is SSHAT and CDR2 is FNYEAQ (reference sequence). The CDR3 covers 17 residues. V dropped 5 bases and J dropped 8; count of bases not matched to a gene: 14. The CDR3 region has the DNA TGTGCCAGCAGCCCCTCGAACCTAGCGGGGGGGAGGGGTACGCAGTATTTT. Amino acid sequence: CASSPSNLAGGRGTQYF.

This clone has only one observation. The V gene is TRBV3-1 (or the pseudogene TRBV3-2), the J gene TRBJ2-3, with D unresolved. The CDR3 totals 14 residues. Germline loops: CDR1 LGHDT, CDR2 YNNKEL (reference sequence). The V end lost 0 bases, the J end lost 4 bases, and 8 bases lay between the germline ends. The CDR3 loop is CASSQDPSSDTQYF. The CDR3 DNA reads as TGTGCCAGCAGCCAAGATCCGAGTTCAGATACGCAGTATTTT.

This chain connects TRBV19 to TRBJ1-1; no clear D gene. Trimming stripped 6 bases from V and 4 bases from J, with 15 bases between. Germline V gene data show CDR1 as LNHDA and CDR2 as SQIVND (reference sequence). This CDR3 comprises 14 residues. CDR3: CASRRQGESTEAFF. CDR3 nucleotides: TGTGCCAGTAGACGTCAAGGAGAAAGCACTGAAGCTTTCTTT.

This chain uses TRBV27 with TRBJ1-5; TRBD1 matches 7 bases. Trimming cost V 2 bases and J 1 base; bases outside gene matches: 14. Germline V gives CDR1 MNHEY, CDR2 SMNVEV (reference sequence). The CDR3 totals 19 residues. CDR3 bases: TGTGCCAGCAGTTTACTTCTCCCCACAGGGGCTGGAAGCAATCAGCCCCAGCATTTT. Translation: CASSLLLPTGAGSNQPQHF.

This clone was observed a few times. J is TRBJ2-1 and V is TRBV7-2; TRBD2 matches at 12 bases. The germline V gene has CDR1 SGHTA and CDR2 FQGNSA. The length of the CDR3 is 17 residues. The trim removed 5 bases at V and 4 bases at J, leaving 9 bases unmatched. CDR3 sequence reads: CASSPPLGLAGYNEQFF. The CDR3 DNA reads as TGTGCCAGCAGCCCCCCCCTCGGACTAGCGGGGTACAATGAGCAGTTCTTC.